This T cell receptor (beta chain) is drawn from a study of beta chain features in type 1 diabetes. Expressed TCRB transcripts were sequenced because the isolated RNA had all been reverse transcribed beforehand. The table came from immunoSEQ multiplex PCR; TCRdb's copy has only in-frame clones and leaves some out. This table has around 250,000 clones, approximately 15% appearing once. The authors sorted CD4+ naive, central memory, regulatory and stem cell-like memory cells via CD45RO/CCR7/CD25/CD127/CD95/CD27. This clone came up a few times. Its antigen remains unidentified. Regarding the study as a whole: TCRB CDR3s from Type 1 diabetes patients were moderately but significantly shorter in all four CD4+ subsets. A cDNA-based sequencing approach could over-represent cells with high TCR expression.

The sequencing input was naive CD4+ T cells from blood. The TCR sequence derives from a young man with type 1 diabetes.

This chain's CDR3 is CATSESAQETQYF. Here the CDR3 DNA reads TGTGCCACCAGCGAGAGCGCTCAAGAGACCCAGTACTTC. The chain couples TRBV15 to TRBJ2-5; D is undetermined. CDR3 length: 13 residues. Trimming took off 5 bases at V and 2 bases at J, with 9 bases between the two ends. The germline V gene encodes CDR1 LNHNV and CDR2 YYDKDF (reference sequence).